This T cell receptor (beta chain) was profiled in a study of T cells in Graves' hyperthyroidism and ophthalmopathy. For the study at large: Peripheral blood collection took place at initial diagnosis, before any treatment.

Amplified TCR beta CDR3 regions derived from RNA transcripts. The study used the HTBI primer set for a first-round RT-PCR of the TCR CDR3. TCRdb itself ran the multiplex PCR reads through MiXCR, one entry per CDR3 protein. This repertoire shows about 160,000 distinct CDR3 sequences, roughly 10% found once; its top ten account for about 20%. The sample holds many counts of this clonotype. The target antigen is unknown. Patients having uncontrolled infection, another autoimmune disease, pregnancy or lactation were not included. Study-level points and caveats: The model made its ophthalmopathy prediction, and onset followed a median 6.5 months later.

The sequenced sample was blood. The TCR was taken from a woman between 18 and 29 years old with Graves' hyperthyroidism that later progressed to Graves' ophthalmopathy.

DNA for the CDR3: TGCAGTGCTACCTCCAAACAGGAGGTGGAGACCCAGTACTTC. Protein product: CSATSKQEVETQYF. V usage is TRBV20-1 and J usage is TRBJ2-5, with D possibly being TRBD1 or TRBD2 (5 bases each). The germline gives CDR1 DFQATT, CDR2 SNEGSKA (reference sequence). This CDR3 comprises 14 residues. Between the trimmed V and J ends, which lost 4 bases and 5 bases, there was a span of 17 bases.